These 28 T cell receptor beta chains share one sample of origin, sequenced in a study of shared clonotypes between healthy human individuals. Only in-frame clones appear in the TCRdb table, and some are missing; sequencing was by immunoSEQ multiplex PCR. The table lists some 96,000 clones, around 43% of them singletons, with approximately 16% in the top ten. The sequencing sample was made of PBMCs. All receptors derive from a woman aged 40 to 50 in good health. Some clones in this sample may be carry-over from other donors' samples.

This clone was counted once. A far larger clone lies a single base away; this is likely a read error. The V call is TRBV6-5, the J call TRBJ2-1; either TRBD1 or TRBD2 may supply D (6 bases each). Germline V gives CDR1 MNHEY, CDR2 SVGAGI. This CDR3 region has 13 residues. V shed 5 bases and J shed 4 bases, with 9 bases lying between them. CDR3 DNA: TGTGCCAGCAGTGAAGGGGGGTACAATGAGCAGTTCTTC. Its protein product is CASSEGGYNEQFF.

V and J are TRBV28 and TRBJ2-7; no clear D gene. Trimming pared 1 base from V and 6 bases from J, leaving 4 bases between. This CDR3 has 11 amino acids. CDR1 and CDR2 (germline): MDHEN, SYDVKM. CDR3 sequence reads: CASSLLREQYF. CDR3 bases: TGTGCCAGCAGTTTATTACGCGAGCAGTACTTC.

This clone was counted many times. This chain links TRBV5-1 with TRBJ2-5; 8 bases match TRBD2. The trim removed 0 bases at V and 2 bases at J, leaving 3 bases unmatched. This CDR3 has 15 residues. Germline V gene lookup returns CDR1 SGHRS and CDR2 YFSETQ. The CDR3 loop is CASSLDGGGQETQYF. CDR3 sequence (DNA): TGCGCCAGCAGCTTGGACGGGGGGGGTCAAGAGACCCAGTACTTC.

The J gene is TRBJ2-1, the V gene TRBV29-1; 13 bases agree with TRBD2. The CDR3 loop spans 13 amino acids. Germline-derived CDR1 and CDR2 are SQVTM and ANQGSEA. J lost 7 bases, V lost 7 bases, and 4 bases had no gene match. CDR3 sequence: CSGQLAGGNEQFF. The DNA of the CDR3 is TGCAGCGGGCAACTAGCGGGAGGGAATGAGCAGTTCTTC.

This clone was detected only once. J is TRBJ2-7 and V is TRBV19, with D possibly TRBD1 on 7 matching bases. Germline V CDR1 and CDR2: LNHDA, SQIVND (reference sequence). Trimming shortened V by 5 bases and J by 1 base, and 15 bases separated the two germline ends. The CDR3 consists of 15 residues. In DNA form, the CDR3 reads TGTGCCAGTAGTCCCGGACAGGAGGGGTCCTACGAGCAGTACTTC. This sequence encodes CASSPGQEGSYEQYF.

This chain links TRBV5-1 with TRBJ2-7, with D perhaps assigned TRBD1 or TRBD2 (5 bases each). The germline gives CDR1 SGHRS, CDR2 YFSETQ. This CDR3 contains 13 residues. CDR3 DNA sequence: TGCGTTTCGGCACGGGACGGAGCCTACGAGCAGTACTTC. This codes for CVSARDGAYEQYF.

V is TRBV28 and J is TRBJ1-1; 10 nucleotides match TRBD1. With V trimmed by 3 bases and J by 5 bases, 9 bases remained unmatched. CDR1 is MDHEN, CDR2 SYDVKM, per germline. The CDR3 is 16 residues long. The CDR3 is CASSFPWTGGETEAFF. CDR3 bases: TGTGCCAGCAGTTTCCCTTGGACAGGGGGAGAGACTGAAGCTTTCTTT.

The chain has TRBV5-1 and TRBJ2-2; 7 positions match TRBD2. The V and J ends lost 4 bases and 2 bases, in that order; junction bases with no gene match: 2. The V gene's germline CDR1 is SGHRS and CDR2 YFSETQ. This CDR3 has 14 residues. The chain's CDR3 is CASSPGLNTGELFF. The CDR3 region has the DNA TGCGCCAGCAGCCCGGGACTAAACACCGGGGAGCTGTTTTTT.

This clone was counted ten times or more. The chain couples TRBV5-4 to TRBJ1-1; D gene ambiguous. Germline CDR1 reads SGHNT; CDR2 reads YYREEE (reference sequence). The length of the CDR3 is 16 residues. With 2 bases removed from V and 0 bases from J, the gap between germline ends came to 14 bases. Written as DNA, the CDR3 is TGTGCCAGCAGCTTCGAGGTAGATAAAATGAACACTGAAGCTTTCTTT. Protein: CASSFEVDKMNTEAFF.

The rearrangement joins TRBV5-1 to TRBJ1-3; 8 positions agree with TRBD1. CDR1 and CDR2 from the germline V gene are SGHRS and YFSETQ. V gave up 10 bases and J gave up 1 base; unmatched junction bases: 7. The CDR3 consists of 14 residues. The CDR3 coding sequence is TGCGCCTCGACCCAGGGGGCATCTGGAAACACCATATATTTT. It specifies CASTQGASGNTIYF.

The chain uses TRBV28 and TRBJ2-2, with D perhaps matching TRBD1 or TRBD2 (6 bases each). Between the trimmed V and J ends, which lost 7 bases and 4 bases, there was a span of 13 bases. There are 14 residues in the CDR3. Germline V gene lookup returns CDR1 MDHEN and CDR2 SYDVKM. The CDR3 region has the DNA TGTGCCAGCACCCTTGGGGGGCTCACCGGGGAGCTGTTTTTT. Its translation is CASTLGGLTGELFF.

This clone has more than one count but fewer than ten. The V call is TRBV5-1, the J call TRBJ2-7; TRBD1 agrees at 8 bases. J lost 5 bases, V lost 3 bases, and 4 bases had no gene match. Looked up from germline, CDR1 is SGHRS and CDR2 is YFSETQ. The CDR3 contains 13 residues. The DNA for the CDR3 is TGCGCCAGCAGCTGGACAGGGCGCGACGAGCAGTACTTC. Translated, it gives CASSWTGRDEQYF.

The V and J genes are TRBV27 and TRBJ2-1; 13 positions agree with TRBD2. Unmatched junction bases numbered 6, after V lost 4 bases and J lost 3 bases. This CDR3 is built from 17 residues. Germline V gene data show CDR1 as MNHEY and CDR2 as SMNVEV (reference sequence). The CDR3 nucleotides read TGTGCCAGCAGTTCCTCCGGACTAGCGGGGGTCTACAATGAGCAGTTCTTC. Protein: CASSSSGLAGVYNEQFF.

This clone appeared many times. The chain carries TRBV21-1 and TRBJ2-2. TRBV21-1 is a pseudogene. This CDR3 has 14 amino acids. CDR3 bases: TGTGCCAGCAGCACCGACGAAAATACCGGGGAGCTGTTTTTT. Its protein product is CASSTDENTGELFF.

The V gene is TRBV7-2, the J gene TRBJ2-1; D ambiguous. This CDR3 spans 12 amino acids. V dropped 5 bases and J dropped 6 bases, with 8 bases sitting between them. CDR1 is SGHTA, CDR2 FQGNSA, per germline. Here the CDR3 DNA reads TGTGCCAGCAGCCCGCACATCAATGAGCAGTTCTTC. Residues: CASSPHINEQFF.

This clone was recorded many times. This rearrangement joins TRBV30 to TRBJ1-5; D gene ambiguous. The germline CDR1 and CDR2 sequences are GTSNPN and SVGIG (reference sequence). The V and J ends lost 1 base and 3 bases respectively, with 7 bases between them. The CDR3 loop spans 13 amino acids. The CDR3 reads CAWSARNNQPQHF. The CDR3 nucleotides are TGTGCCTGGAGTGCCCGAAACAATCAGCCCCAGCATTTT.

The rearrangement uses TRBV5-6 and TRBJ1-4, with 7 bases that match TRBD1. This CDR3 spans 14 amino acids. From germline, CDR1 is SGHDT and CDR2 YYEEEE. The ends lost 4 bases at V and 5 bases at J; junction bases unmatched: 5. The CDR3 region is CASSRDSLNEKLFF. The CDR3, as DNA: TGTGCCAGCAGCCGGGACAGCTTAAATGAAAAACTGTTTTTT.

This clone was seen more than once but under ten times. The chain employs TRBV18 and TRBJ2-3; D is possibly TRBD1 or TRBD2 (5 bases each). CDR3 length equals 13 residues. Germline V gene data show CDR1 as KGHSH and CDR2 as LQKENI. V was clipped by 3 bases and J by 4 bases, with 8 bases between them. In nucleotides, the CDR3 is TGTGCCAGCTCACCCGGGGCGGCAGATACGCAGTATTTT. Amino acids: CASSPGAADTQYF.

The rearrangement uses TRBV7-8 and TRBJ2-1; weak D call: TRBD2 (5 bases). The CDR3 contains 14 residues. V lost 4 bases to trimming and J lost 8 bases, with 15 bases between them. Per the germline V gene, CDR1 is SGHVS and CDR2 is FQNEAQ. The DNA of the CDR3 is TGTGCCAGCAGCTCTGGGGAGTTGGTCTATGAGCAGTTCTTC. This codes for CASSSGELVYEQFF. The whole variable domain, filled in from reference TRBV7-8 and TRBJ2-1, reads GAGVSQSPRYKVAKRGQDVALRCDPISGHVSLFWYQQALGQGPEFLTYFQNEAQLDKSGLPSDRFFAERPEGSVSTLKIQRTQQEDSAVYLCASSSGELVYEQFFGPGTRLTVL.

This clone was found many times. The chain employs TRBV29-1 and TRBJ2-7, with 8 positions matching TRBD2. Germline V gene sequence: CDR1 SQVTM, CDR2 ANQGSEA. V lost 2 bases and J lost 2; bases outside the gene matches: 5. CDR3 length: 14 amino acids. The CDR3 DNA sequence: TGCAGCGTTGAAATAGCGGGGTTACCCTACGAGCAGTACTTC. Protein product: CSVEIAGLPYEQYF.

J is TRBJ1-3 and V is TRBV13; 8 positions match TRBD1. This CDR3 region has 15 residues. Germline assignment: CDR1 PRHDT and CDR2 FYEKMQ (reference sequence). With 5 bases clipped from V and 4 bases from J, the junction kept 7 bases outside the gene matches. The CDR3 spells CASSLQGGSGNTIYF. The CDR3, as DNA: TGTGCCAGCAGCCTACAGGGGGGCTCCGGAAACACCATATATTTT. The full variable domain, in which reference TRBV13 and TRBJ1-3 provide the parts outside the CDR3, is AAGVIQSPRHLIKEKRETATLKCYPIPRHDTVYWYQQGPGQDPQFLISFYEKMQSDKGSIPDRFSAQQFSDYHSELNMSSLELGDSALYFCASSLQGGSGNTIYFGEGSWLTVV.

This clone was detected a few times. V and J are TRBV30 and TRBJ2-3; a possible D gene is TRBD2 (5 bases). This CDR3 is built from 13 residues. Trimming took off 0 bases at V and 2 bases at J, with 6 bases between the two ends. CDR1 and CDR2 from the germline V gene are GTSNPN and SVGIG (reference sequence). CDR3 in amino acids: CAWSVGATDTQYF. Here the CDR3 DNA reads TGTGCCTGGAGTGTGGGAGCCACAGATACGCAGTATTTT.

The chain is built from TRBV5-4 and TRBJ2-5, with D hard to call. The DNA end is more similar to TRBJ2-7, so the J call may be wrong. The CDR3 length is 13 residues. Germline assignment: CDR1 SGHNT and CDR2 YYREEE (reference sequence). The CDR3 protein is CASSLSQAHEQYF. CDR3 DNA sequence: TGTGCCAGCAGCTTGAGCCAAGCGCACGAGCAGTACTTC.

The CDR3: CSVATAWGNTIYF. CDR3 nucleotides: TGCAGCGTTGCGACAGCCTGGGGAAACACCATATATTTT. The chain carries TRBV29-1 and TRBJ1-3; D is possibly TRBD1 (5 bases). The CDR3 contains 13 residues. CDR1 is SQVTM, CDR2 ANQGSEA, per germline. The ends were cut back, 4 bases at V and 4 bases at J, with 11 bases in the middle.

This clone has only a few counts. The genes are TRBV4-2 and TRBJ2-5; perhaps TRBD2 as D (7 bases). CDR1 and CDR2 from the germline V gene are LGHNA and YNFKEQ. Trimming left V 5 bases short and J 3 bases short, with 13 bases between. The CDR3 sequence is 14 residues long. This CDR3 is CASSGGGREETQYF. CDR3 in DNA: TGTGCCAGCAGCGGCGGGGGCCGCGAAGAGACCCAGTACTTC.

The chain couples TRBV5-4 to TRBJ2-7; 13 nucleotides line up with TRBD2. Germline V gene data show CDR1 as SGHNT and CDR2 as YYREEE (reference sequence). V lost 3 bases, J lost 5 bases, and 5 bases stayed unmatched. The CDR3 length is 15 residues. The CDR3 here is CASSSRTSGSHEQYF. CDR3 coding DNA: TGTGCCAGCAGCTCACGGACTAGCGGGAGCCACGAGCAGTACTTC. Complete variable domain (other parts from reference TRBV5-4 and TRBJ2-7): ETGVTQSPTHLIKTRGQQVTLRCSSQSGHNTVSWYQQALGQGPQFIFQYYREEENGRGNFPPRFSGLQFPNYSSELNVNALELDDSALYLCASSSRTSGSHEQYFGPGTRLTVT.

Note on this clone: Other DNA variants within this sample encode the same CDR3. J is TRBJ2-7 and V is TRBV29-1; unclear D gene. Germline V gene lookup returns CDR1 SQVTM and CDR2 ANQGSEA. Trimming pared 1 base from V and 3 bases from J, leaving 4 bases between. This CDR3 has 11 amino acids. The CDR3 bases are TGCAGCGTTGAAGGTAGCTACGAGCAGTACTTC. This encodes CSVEGSYEQYF.

The chain employs TRBV2 and TRBJ2-5; unclear D gene. V lost 6 bases, J lost 5 bases, and 10 bases lay in between. The CDR3 loop spans 12 amino acids. In germline, CDR1 is SNHLY, CDR2 FYNNEI. The CDR3 sequence is CASRELSETQYF. CDR3 sequence (DNA): TGTGCCAGCAGGGAACTTTCGGAGACCCAGTACTTC.